This TCR beta chain appears in the sequencing data of a study of T cell repertoires in cytomegalovirus infection. Study details: Recently identified HLA-C-restricted CMV epitopes and well-studied HLA-B-restricted CMV epitopes were used by the study. Points from the study as a whole: Totalled public TCR beta family frequency picked out people who carried CMV plus the relevant HLA.

TCRdb reprocessed the reads with MiXCR, giving one entry per CDR3 protein. The table shows roughly 200,000 distinct CDR3 sequences, with 38% occurring only once. Remarks on this clonotype: Antigen: not known.

This TCR was recovered from a human donor in good health (CMV status not recorded). Some clones in this sample may be carry-over from other donors' samples. Sequences were derived from CD8+ T cells from cultured PBMCs, sampled from culture after CMV antigen stimulation.

The CDR3 nucleotides are TGTGCCAGCAGTTACGTAGGGGAGAATGAGCAGTTCTTC. Its translation is CASSYVGENEQFF. J is TRBJ2-1 and V is TRBV6-8; D is possibly TRBD1 or TRBD2 (5 bases each). Germline V gene sequence: CDR1 MNHGY, CDR2 SAAAGT. Trimming removed 2 bases at V and 7 bases at J, with 9 bases between. The CDR3 sequence is 13 residues long.